The subject of this entry is one T cell receptor beta chain. It lacks a known antigen. No base-level quality is on record; no much larger clone is a single base apart. The donors were healthy, HIV-negative adults with no recently reported acute infections or vaccinations. All donors were Caucasian adults living in Nashville, Tennessee, USA. CD4+ T cells were enriched by magnetic negative selection; naive cells were then positively selected on CD45RA, and the negative fraction formed the memory subset. After blood collection by leukapheresis, PBMCs were isolated using Ficoll-Histopaque density gradient centrifugation and then cryopreserved in the vapor phase of liquid nitrogen. Analytical flow cytometry was used to check the purity and quantity of each magnetically sorted T cell population. Each sorted fraction had its genomic DNA isolated and then quantified by UV absorbance on a Nanodrop 2000c. The sample comes from a study of shared clonotypes between healthy human individuals (dated by TCRdb to 2020 to 2022). Background for the entire study: The cohort comprised a couple of women and three men aged 18 to 49 years. For each donor, three plates each were used for CD4 naive and CD4 memory, two plates were used for CD8 naive, and one plate was used for CD8 memory. The study deeply sequenced blood TCR repertoires of about five healthy adults to estimate repertoire size and the extent of clonotype sharing between individuals. Libraries were prepared and TCR repertoires were sequenced by different laboratories using diverse techniques, in order to increase sequencing depth and limit assay-specific biases. Leukapheresis yielded between about 0.9 and 9 billion PBMCs per donor.

Findings and caveats that apply to the study as a whole: Sharing across four donors was observed for around 5% of naive CD4, under 4% of naive CD8, over 2% of memory CD4, and over 0.3% of memory CD8 clonotypes. Incomplete sequencing was indicated by rarefaction of sorted-subset datasets, despite the large sequencing depth. Because the study included only a small number of donors, the genetic and exposure-history diversity represented was limited. Naive subsets generally had larger estimated clonotype richness than memory subsets. Sampling was restricted to blood, and TCR repertoires in tissues likely differ from the TCR repertoires found in blood. Clonotypes shared by all four sorted-subset donors showed higher generation probabilities than non-shared clonotypes. Pairwise subsampling indicated that sequencing depth was expected to affect the degree of clonotype sharing among donors.

The CDR3 starts with the cysteine, ends with the phenylalanine, and has 14 residues. Just the 42-base CDR3 DNA is kept, in frame starting at base 1. Based on the germline V gene, the CDR1 and CDR2 sequences are WSHSY and SAAADI. The junction shows trimming of 4 bases on V and 4 bases on J, plus 13 bases between the germline ends. Using the deep immunoSEQ assay, TCR CDR3 regions were amplified from genomic DNA by multiplex PCR. For each cell subset, the extracted genomic DNA was distributed evenly across all wells of several immunoSEQ 96-well plates, and each plate served as one replicate. For sorted subsets, each replicate PCR was loaded with roughly 190 ng genomic DNA, equivalent to 25,000 to 35,000 T cell genomes. The purified libraries were quantified using a Qubit 3.0 fluorometer, sized with a Bioanalyzer 2100, and then quantified again using the KAPA Library Quantification kit. Every immunoSEQ 96-well plate was sequenced on a separate single-read 150-cycle Illumina NextSeq 550 flow cell. Processing in the source paper ran as follows. Because the immunoSEQ output included only junctional sequences and no quality scores, the filtering could not be the same as the filtering used for full-length reads. Sequences were annotated with PyIR, a Python wrapper for IgBLAST v1.9, and V/J genes and CDR3 were assigned using IMGT germline references. Reads with weak V/J assignments (E-value above 1e-6), missing CDR3, stop codons, out-of-frame junctions, or ambiguous translated residues were removed. V3J clonotypes were defined by identical inferred V gene, J gene, and CDR3 amino acid sequence. Percentage overlap between repertoires was computed as shared unique clonotypes divided by the size of the smaller repertoire. Repertoire richness was assessed with RTK rarefaction, the Chao1 estimator, and Recon v2.1 estimates of unobserved clonotypes. For all TCRbeta clonotypes obtained by the gDNA method from four donors, generation probabilities were computed with OLGA. The table comes from immuneACCESS by way of TCRdb, which keeps in-frame sequences with V and J called. Part of the clones is missing from these tables; in studies checked, under half for an unresolved V gene and the rest for unknown reasons. That table furnishes V, J and clone size, whereas the DNA furnished D and trimming. The sample includes some 2,000,000 clones, with approximately 95% observed a single time. Around 0.13% of the sample is held by the ten biggest clonotypes.

The source is a man between 18 and 29 years old in good health. Sequenced material: naive CD4+ T cells sorted from blood. In the paper's terms, the cell subset or site label means: CD45RA+ positively selected. Rearrangement joined TRBV10-2 to TRBJ1-1; the D gene assignment is ambiguous. The DNA reads TGCGCCAGCAGTGCCGGGATCACGAGCACTGAAGCTTTCTTT. Its amino acids are CASSAGITSTEAFF.